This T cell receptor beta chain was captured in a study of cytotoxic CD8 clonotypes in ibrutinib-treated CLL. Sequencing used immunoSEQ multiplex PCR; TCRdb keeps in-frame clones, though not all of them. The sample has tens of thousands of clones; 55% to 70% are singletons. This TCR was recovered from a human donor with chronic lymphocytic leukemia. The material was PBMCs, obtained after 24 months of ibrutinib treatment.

CDR3 nucleotides: TGTGCCAGCAGAGGGGGCGGTTGGTCCCTTTATGGCTACACCTTC. Encoded protein: CASRGGGWSLYGYTF. The chain uses TRBV6-4 and TRBJ1-2; 7 bases match TRBD1. The V gene end was trimmed by 6 bases and the J gene end by 5 bases; junction bases not matched to a gene: 12. Germline lookup yields CDR1 MRHNA and CDR2 SNTAGT. The CDR3 is 15 amino acids.